At least ten counts were recorded for the clone carrying this T cell receptor beta chain. The antigen is undetermined. Germline and junction disagree at one end, which may indicate a read error. This sample is part of a study of Graves' ophthalmopathy and Graves' hyperthyroidism. Background on the study: Sampling took place at initial diagnosis, with peripheral blood obtained before any treatment. Findings of the study overall: Thyroid clonotypes that were expanded above 0.001 frequency mostly also appeared in blood. Forecasting of ophthalmopathy progression by the model achieved 70.59% sensitivity and 72.22% specificity.

Transcripts of RNA were the source for amplifying TCR beta CDR3 regions. Second-round multiplex PCR came after a first-round RT-PCR that employed HTBI primers. One entry per CDR3 protein results from TCRdb running MiXCR on the multiplex PCR reads. The sample includes 500,000 to 800,000 distinct CDR3 sequences, roughly 39% of them seen just once. Germline-derived CDR1 and CDR2 are ENHRY and SYGVKD. The length of the CDR3 is 13 residues. Presentation of ophthalmopathy in the donors involved moderate-to-severe activity, CAS ≥3, NOSPECS ≥4 and a duration under 3 months. The source is an adult man with Graves' ophthalmopathy. What was sequenced was peripheral blood. The chain carries TRBV10-3 and TRBJ1-5; tentatively, D is TRBD1 (6 bases). In DNA, the CDR3 is TGTGCCAGCAGTTACCAGGGGAATCAGCCCCAGCATTTT. Its protein product is CASSYQGNQPQHF.